The 28 T cell receptor beta chains reported below all come from one sample, sequenced in a study of T cells in localized non-small cell lung cancer. Libraries were prepared by immunoSEQ multiplex PCR; TCRdb keeps only in-frame clonotypes and omits some of them. The sample carries 75,000 to 90,000 clones, about 83% recorded once. The source was peripheral blood, collected before any cancer treatment. The receptors derive from a man between 40 and 69 years old with stage I lung adenocarcinoma.

This chain joins TRBV7-3 and TRBJ2-7, with a weak D call TRBD1 (5 bases). CDR1 is SGHTA, CDR2 FQGTGA, per germline. V was shortened by 5 bases and J by 0 bases, with 11 bases between the two germline ends. CDR3 length equals 14 residues. The CDR3 protein is CASSPGHSSYEQYF. The CDR3 region has the DNA TGTGCCAGCAGCCCAGGACACAGCTCCTACGAGCAGTACTTC.

Turning to this clone: This may be a read error: a much more frequent sequence differs by one nucleotide. The chain joins TRBV29-1 to TRBJ1-4; possibly TRBD1 for D (5 bases). This CDR3 is 11 amino acids long. Trimming left V 7 bases short and J 13 bases short, with 16 bases between. CDR1 and CDR2 (germline): SQVTM, ANQGSEA. CDR3 sequence reads: CSAAGELGLFF. CDR3 nucleotides: TGCAGCGCCGCGGGGGAACTGGGACTGTTTTTT.

The rearrangement uses TRBV7-9 and TRBJ2-7; D unclear. CDR1 is SEHNR and CDR2 is FQNEAQ in the germline V gene (reference sequence). The CDR3 runs to 11 residues. V lost 7 bases, J lost 7 bases, and 11 bases lay in between. The CDR3, as DNA: TGTGCCAGCACCACTTCCCGGGAGCAGTACTTC. Protein product: CASTTSREQYF.

This chain joins TRBV21-1 and TRBJ2-5; the table's D gene call, TRBD2, was not cross checked with the DNA. TRBV21-1 is an annotated pseudogene. The CDR3 length is 14 residues. This CDR3 reads CASSKAGGQETQYF. CDR3 sequence (DNA): TGTGCCAGCAGCAAAGCGGGGGGGCAAGAGACCCAGTACTTC.

This rearrangement joins TRBV7-2 to TRBJ2-1; 9 positions match TRBD2. Germline CDR1 is SGHTA and CDR2 is FQGNSA. The CDR3 totals 16 residues. J gave up 4 bases and V 2 bases, and 6 bases lay outside the gene matches. The CDR3: CASSLTSAGGYNEQFF. CDR3 DNA sequence: TGTGCCAGCAGCTTAACCTCAGCGGGGGGATACAATGAGCAGTTCTTC.

The rearrangement uses TRBV18 and TRBJ2-7; D is perhaps TRBD1 or TRBD2 (5 bases each). Per the germline V gene, CDR1 is KGHSH and CDR2 is LQKENI. Trimming stripped 5 bases from V and 1 base from J, with 9 bases between. This CDR3 comprises 13 residues. The CDR3 is CASSSGTSYEQYF. Here the CDR3 DNA reads TGTGCCAGCTCATCCGGGACGTCCTACGAGCAGTACTTC.

V usage is TRBV28 and J usage is TRBJ1-1; TRBD1 matches 7 bases. The CDR3 runs to 18 residues. Germline V gene data show CDR1 as MDHEN and CDR2 as SYDVKM. V gave up 3 bases and J gave up 4 bases; unmatched junction bases: 17. The CDR3 reads CASSLGGFRQGGSTEAFF. As DNA, the CDR3 is TGTGCCAGCAGTTTGGGGGGGTTCAGACAGGGTGGGAGCACTGAAGCTTTCTTT.

The rearrangement joins TRBV6-5 to TRBJ1-6, with a weak D call TRBD1 (6 bases). V shed 0 bases and J shed 7 bases, with 13 bases lying between them. The CDR3 has 16 amino acids. From germline, CDR1 is MNHEY and CDR2 SVGAGI. The CDR3 protein is CASSYSVQGINSPLHF. CDR3 nucleotides: TGTGCCAGCAGTTACTCGGTACAGGGTATCAATTCACCCCTCCACTTT.

The CDR3 region is CASPRLAGTGELFF. DNA of the CDR3: TGTGCCAGCCCAAGACTAGCGGGCACCGGGGAGCTGTTTTTT. The chain combines TRBV18 with TRBJ2-2; 10 bases are shared with TRBD2. V was pared by 8 bases and J by 4 bases, with 4 bases of the junction left unmatched. The CDR3 totals 14 residues. The germline V gene has CDR1 KGHSH and CDR2 LQKENI. The complete variable domain, with remaining parts taken from reference TRBV18 and TRBJ2-2, reads NAGVMQNPRHLVRRRGQEARLRCSPMKGHSHVYWYRQLPEEGLKFMVYLQKENIIDESGMPKERFSAEFPKEGPSILRIQQVVRGDSAAYFCASPRLAGTGELFFGEGSRLTVL.

The rearrangement joins TRBV15 to TRBJ1-3, with D uncertain. The CDR3 consists of 16 residues. V dropped 1 base and J dropped 1 base, with 11 bases sitting between them. Per germline, CDR1 LNHNV and CDR2 YYDKDF (reference sequence). CDR3 loop: CATSRGASGSGNTIYF. The CDR3 DNA sequence: TGTGCCACCAGCAGAGGGGCATCGGGGTCTGGAAACACCATATATTTT.

The J gene is TRBJ1-4, the V gene TRBV5-8; the D is unclear. Trimming removed 3 bases from V and 0 bases from J, with 12 bases in between. CDR1 SGHTS and CDR2 YDEGEE come from the germline V gene. CDR3 size: 16 residues. The CDR3 sequence is CASSSGEFPTNEKLFF. The CDR3 DNA is TGTGCCAGCAGCTCCGGCGAATTCCCAACTAATGAAAAACTGTTTTTT. The complete variable domain, with remaining parts taken from reference TRBV5-8 and TRBJ1-4, reads EAGVTQSPTHLIKTRGQQATLRCSPISGHTSVYWYQQALGLGLQFLLWYDEGEERNRGNFPPRFSGRQFPNYSSELNVNALELEDSALYLCASSSGEFPTNEKLFFGSGTQLSVL.

V is TRBV2 and J is TRBJ2-3; D is possibly TRBD1 (5 bases). CDR3 length: 14 residues. CDR1 is SNHLY and CDR2 is FYNNEI in the germline V gene. V gave up 8 bases and J gave up 0 bases, with 12 bases separating them. CDR3 region: CASLRGSSTDTQYF. CDR3 coding DNA: TGTGCCAGCCTTAGGGGATCTAGCACAGATACGCAGTATTTT.

The chain links TRBV7-9 to TRBJ2-1, with 7 bases identical to TRBD1. V lost 5 bases, J lost 14 bases, and 21 bases stayed unmatched. Per germline, CDR1 SEHNR and CDR2 FQNEAQ (reference sequence). The length of the CDR3 is 16 residues. In DNA, the CDR3 is TGTGCCAGCAGCCCCGAGACAGGGTCACCCTTAGTAAGGAAGTTCTTC. Amino acid sequence: CASSPETGSPLVRKFF.

This chain connects TRBV7-2 to TRBJ1-4; 8 nucleotides agree with TRBD1. CDR3 length: 16 amino acids. With 2 bases clipped from V and 4 bases from J, the junction kept 6 bases outside the gene matches. Per the germline V gene, CDR1 is SGHTA and CDR2 is FQGNSA. The CDR3: CASSLWRGQDNEKLFF. Written as DNA, the CDR3 is TGTGCCAGCAGCTTATGGAGGGGACAGGATAATGAAAAACTGTTTTTT.

This clone has a single count. This chain joins TRBV29-1 and TRBJ2-1; D is unresolved. The CDR3 runs 11 residues. From germline, CDR1 is SQVTM and CDR2 ANQGSEA. Trimming removed 5 bases from V and 4 bases from J, with 6 bases in between. The CDR3 region is CSVRMYNEQFF. Written as DNA, the CDR3 is TGCAGCGTTCGGATGTACAATGAGCAGTTCTTC.

J is TRBJ2-7 and V is TRBV2; D unclear. Trimming took 2 bases from V and 3 from J, leaving 2 bases between them. CDR3 length: 11 residues. CDR1 is SNHLY and CDR2 is FYNNEI in the germline V gene. This chain's CDR3 is CASSEHYEQYF. CDR3 nucleotides: TGTGCCAGCAGTGAACACTACGAGCAGTACTTC.

The chain uses TRBV6-6 and TRBJ2-2; D is ambiguous. The germline V gene has CDR1 MNHNY and CDR2 SVGAGI (reference sequence). The CDR3 has 13 residues. Trimming stripped 9 bases from V and 5 bases from J, with 13 bases between. CDR3 DNA sequence: TGTGCCAGTAGTGGGATGTCTACCGGGGAGCTGTTTTTT. Translating gives CASSGMSTGELFF.

In this sample, this clone turned up a few times. The chain couples TRBV7-7 to TRBJ2-1; the match to TRBD1 covers 7 bases. With 5 bases clipped from V and 6 bases from J, the junction kept 4 bases outside the gene matches. From germline, CDR1 is SSHAT and CDR2 FNYEAQ (reference sequence). The CDR3 is made up of 13 amino acids. CDR3 nucleotide sequence: TGTGCCAGCAGCCCCTCAGGGGGCAATGAGCAGTTCTTC. This gives the protein CASSPSGGNEQFF.

This clone is a singleton in its sample. V is TRBV5-6 and J is TRBJ2-7, with 7 positions matching TRBD2. This CDR3 is built from 16 residues. V lost 2 bases to trimming and J lost 3 bases; unmatched junction nucleotides: 11. The germline gives CDR1 SGHDT, CDR2 YYEEEE. DNA of the CDR3: TGTGCCAGCAGCTTTATGGGGGGAGGGCCCGTCTACGAGCAGTACTTC. Encoded protein: CASSFMGGGPVYEQYF.

This clone has only one observation. The chain recombines TRBV4-2 with TRBJ2-7, with D maybe TRBD1 (7 bases). This CDR3 is built from 15 residues. V lost 4 bases and J 4 bases, leaving 17 bases between the germline ends. The germline gives CDR1 LGHNA, CDR2 YNFKEQ. Here the CDR3 DNA reads TGTGCCAGCAGCCCCACCGCGGGACAGAAATACGAGCAGTACTTC. This gives the protein CASSPTAGQKYEQYF.

J is TRBJ1-2 and V is TRBV5-6; unclear D gene. Germline lookup yields CDR1 SGHDT and CDR2 YYEEEE. There are 19 residues in the CDR3. V was pared by 3 bases and J by 7 bases, with 31 bases between. CDR3 residues: CASSSYGFTGGQVQSGYTF. CDR3 DNA sequence: TGTGCCAGCAGCTCCTACGGCTTTACCGGCGGGCAGGTTCAGTCTGGCTACACCTTC. The variable domain in full, with the rest retrieved from reference TRBV5-6 and TRBJ1-2, is DAGVTQSPTHLIKTRGQQVTLRCSPKSGHDTVSWYQQALGQGPQFIFQYYEEEERQRGNFPDRFSGHQFPNYSSELNVNALLLGDSALYLCASSSYGFTGGQVQSGYTFGSGTRLTVV.

The V and J genes are TRBV6-5 and TRBJ2-1; possibly TRBD1 for D (5 bases). CDR3 length: 14 amino acids. Trimming took off 4 bases at V and 7 bases at J, with 14 bases between the two ends. Germline V lookup: CDR1 MNHEY, CDR2 SVGAGI. The CDR3, as DNA: TGTGCCAGCAGTTTCAACAGGATGGCTAATGAGCAGTTCTTC. Translating it yields CASSFNRMANEQFF.

This chain joins TRBV7-2 and TRBJ2-3; 8 bases are a match to TRBD2. CDR3 length: 17 residues. J lost 3 bases, V lost 1 base, and 9 bases had no gene match. Germline CDR1 is SGHTA and CDR2 is FQGNSA. The CDR3 reads CASSLVAAGVGTDTQYF. The CDR3 DNA reads as TGTGCCAGCAGCTTAGTAGCAGCGGGAGTCGGAACAGATACGCAGTATTTT.

The genes are TRBV19 and TRBJ1-1; D gene uncertain. The V end was cut by 6 bases, the J end by 0 bases, with 8 bases between. Looked up from germline, CDR1 is LNHDA and CDR2 is SQIVND (reference sequence). The CDR3 covers 13 residues. Here the CDR3 reads CASRKMVNTEAFF. The CDR3 bases are TGTGCCAGTAGGAAAATGGTGAACACTGAAGCTTTCTTT.

The gene calls are TRBV30 and TRBJ1-3; 10 bases are shared with TRBD1. Germline CDR1 and CDR2: GTSNPN and SVGIG (reference sequence). This CDR3 spans 19 amino acids. V shed 1 base and J 1 base; nucleotides not matched to a gene: 13. The chain's CDR3 is CAWSADRGPGGLSGNTIYF. The CDR3 DNA reads as TGTGCCTGGAGTGCCGACAGGGGGCCCGGGGGATTATCTGGAAACACCATATATTTT.

This clone was observed a handful of times. The sample holds other DNA sequences that translate to the same CDR3. The rearrangement links TRBV7-9 to TRBJ2-6; D gene unclear. The V gene lost 2 bases and the J gene lost 1 base, with 6 bases spanning the gap. Germline loops: CDR1 SEHNR, CDR2 FQNEAQ (reference sequence). This CDR3 has 15 residues. In DNA form, the CDR3 reads TGTGCCAGCAGCTTATCGGAGTCTGGGGCCAACGTCCTGACTTTC. The encoded protein is CASSLSESGANVLTF. Variable domain in full (rest from reference TRBV7-9 and TRBJ2-6): DTGVSQNPRHKITKRGQNVTFRCDPISEHNRLYWYRQTLGQGPEFLTYFQNEAQLEKSRLLSDRFSAERPKGSFSTLEIQRTEQGDSAMYLCASSLSESGANVLTFGAGSRLTVL.

For the CDR3, the DNA is TGTGCCAGCAGCCGGGACAGGAATCAGCCCCAGCATTTT. Translated, it gives CASSRDRNQPQHF. V and J are TRBV27 and TRBJ1-5; 8 bases are shared with TRBD1. Trimming at V came to 6 bases and at J to 4 bases, leaving 2 bases not matched to a gene. CDR1 and CDR2 from the germline V gene are MNHEY and SMNVEV (reference sequence). CDR3 size: 13 residues.

V is TRBV25-1 and J is TRBJ2-7, with 8 nucleotides matching TRBD1. This CDR3 contains 15 residues. The germline gives CDR1 MGHDK, CDR2 SYGVNS. V lost 5 bases to trimming and J lost 5 bases; unmatched junction nucleotides: 11. The CDR3 nucleotides read TGTGCCAGCAGTTTGAACAGGGGGGTCGGCGACGAGCAGTACTTC. Protein sequence: CASSLNRGVGDEQYF.